This T cell receptor beta chain was profiled in a study of T cell responses to AZD1222 COVID-19 vaccine. As for this clone: Its antigen is unidentified.

Findings of the study overall: Most donors were white British and more were female, and clonal diversity was possibly underestimated. Seropositive at baseline were only a handful of AZD1222 recipients. Sampling captured repertoires only after the peak T cell response. The study found Spike-specific TCR breadth and depth rose after two AZD1222 doses.

The germline gives CDR1 PRHDT, CDR2 FYEKMQ (reference sequence). V dropped 5 bases and J dropped 2 bases, with 17 bases sitting between them. There are 16 residues in the CDR3. Libraries were prepared by immunoSEQ multiplex PCR; TCRdb keeps only in-frame clonotypes and omits some of them. The data hold 99,000 or so clones, with 75% to 90% observed a single time. The rearrangement uses TRBV13 and TRBJ2-3, with unresolved D. The source is an adult in good health. The sequenced sample was peripheral blood, obtained on day 0 of AZD1222 vaccination. The CDR3 loop reads CASSAGRLGITDTQYF. The CDR3, as DNA: TGTGCCAGCAGCGCCGGCAGGTTGGGTATCACAGATACGCAGTATTTT.